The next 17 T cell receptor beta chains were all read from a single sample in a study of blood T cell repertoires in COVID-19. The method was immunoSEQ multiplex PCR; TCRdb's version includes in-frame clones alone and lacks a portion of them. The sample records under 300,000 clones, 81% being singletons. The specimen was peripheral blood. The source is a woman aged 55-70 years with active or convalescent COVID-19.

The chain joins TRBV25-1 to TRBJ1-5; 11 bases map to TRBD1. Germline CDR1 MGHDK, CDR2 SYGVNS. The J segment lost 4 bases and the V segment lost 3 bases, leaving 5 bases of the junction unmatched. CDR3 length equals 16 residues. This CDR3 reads CASSDHGTGGNQPQHF. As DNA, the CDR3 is TGTGCCAGCAGTGACCACGGGACAGGGGGGAATCAGCCCCAGCATTTT.

In nucleotides, the CDR3 is TGTGCCAGCAGCTGGGGGCAGGGCTGGTTGAACACTGAAGCTTTCTTT. Residues: CASSWGQGWLNTEAFF. The rearrangement uses TRBV5-6 and TRBJ1-1, with D perhaps TRBD1 (6 bases). This CDR3 comprises 16 residues. The germline V gene has CDR1 SGHDT and CDR2 YYEEEE. V dropped 3 bases and J dropped 0 bases, with 15 bases sitting between them.

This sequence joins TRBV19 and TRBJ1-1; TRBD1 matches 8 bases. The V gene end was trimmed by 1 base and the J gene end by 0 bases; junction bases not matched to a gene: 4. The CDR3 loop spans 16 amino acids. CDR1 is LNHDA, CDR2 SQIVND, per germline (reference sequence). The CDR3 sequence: CASSIVTGALNTEAFF. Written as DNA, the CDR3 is TGTGCCAGTAGTATAGTGACAGGGGCTTTGAACACTGAAGCTTTCTTT.

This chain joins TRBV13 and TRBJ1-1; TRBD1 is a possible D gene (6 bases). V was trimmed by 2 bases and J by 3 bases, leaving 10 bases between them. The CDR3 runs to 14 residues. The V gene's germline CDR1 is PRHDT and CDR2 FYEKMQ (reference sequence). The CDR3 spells CASSLTQGYTEAFF. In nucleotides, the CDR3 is TGTGCCAGCAGCTTAACGCAGGGGTACACTGAAGCTTTCTTT. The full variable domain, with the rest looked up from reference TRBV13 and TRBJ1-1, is AAGVIQSPRHLIKEKRETATLKCYPIPRHDTVYWYQQGPGQDPQFLISFYEKMQSDKGSIPDRFSAQQFSDYHSELNMSSLELGDSALYFCASSLTQGYTEAFFGQGTRLTVV.

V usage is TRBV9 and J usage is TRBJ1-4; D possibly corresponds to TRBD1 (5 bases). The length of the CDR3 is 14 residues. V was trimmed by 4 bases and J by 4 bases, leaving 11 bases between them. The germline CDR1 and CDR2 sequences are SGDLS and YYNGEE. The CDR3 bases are TGTGCCAGCAGCCCGGGACTGGGTAATGAAAAACTGTTTTTT. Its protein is CASSPGLGNEKLFF.

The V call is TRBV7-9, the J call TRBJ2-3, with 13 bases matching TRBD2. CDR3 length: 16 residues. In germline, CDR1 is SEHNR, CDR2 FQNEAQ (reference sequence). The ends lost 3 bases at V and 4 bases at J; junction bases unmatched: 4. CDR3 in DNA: TGTGCCAGCAGCTTGACTAGCGGGGGGCTGTCAGATACGCAGTATTTT. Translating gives CASSLTSGGLSDTQYF.

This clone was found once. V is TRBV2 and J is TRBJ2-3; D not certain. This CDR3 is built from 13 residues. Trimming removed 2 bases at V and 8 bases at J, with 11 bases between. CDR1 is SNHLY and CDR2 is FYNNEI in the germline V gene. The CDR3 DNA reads TGTGCCAGCAGTGAACCCGGTTTTGTTACGCAGTATTTT. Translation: CASSEPGFVTQYF.

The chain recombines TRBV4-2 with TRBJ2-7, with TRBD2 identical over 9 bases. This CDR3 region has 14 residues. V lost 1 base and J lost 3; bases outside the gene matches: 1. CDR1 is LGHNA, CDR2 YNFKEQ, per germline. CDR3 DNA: TGTGCCAGCAGCCAAGGACTAGCGGTCTACGAGCAGTACTTC. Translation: CASSQGLAVYEQYF.

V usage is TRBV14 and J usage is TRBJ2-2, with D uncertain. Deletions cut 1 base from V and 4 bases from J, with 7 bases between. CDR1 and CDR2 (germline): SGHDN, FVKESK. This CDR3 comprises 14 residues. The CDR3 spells CASSQGRLTGELFF. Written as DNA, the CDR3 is TGTGCCAGCAGCCAAGGCCGACTCACCGGGGAGCTGTTTTTT.

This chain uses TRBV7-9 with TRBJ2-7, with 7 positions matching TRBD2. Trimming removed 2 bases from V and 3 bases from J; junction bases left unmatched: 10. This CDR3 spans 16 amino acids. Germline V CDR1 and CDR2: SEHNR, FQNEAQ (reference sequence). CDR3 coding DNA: TGTGCCAGCAGCTTAAAATTTGCTAGCGGAGACTACGAGCAGTACTTC. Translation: CASSLKFASGDYEQYF.

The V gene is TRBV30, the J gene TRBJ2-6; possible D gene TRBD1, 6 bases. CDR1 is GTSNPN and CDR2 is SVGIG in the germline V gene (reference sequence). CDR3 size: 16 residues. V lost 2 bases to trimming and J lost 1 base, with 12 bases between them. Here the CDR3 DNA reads TGTGCCTGGAGTACAGGGATCATATCTGGGGCCAACGTCCTGACTTTC. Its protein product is CAWSTGIISGANVLTF.

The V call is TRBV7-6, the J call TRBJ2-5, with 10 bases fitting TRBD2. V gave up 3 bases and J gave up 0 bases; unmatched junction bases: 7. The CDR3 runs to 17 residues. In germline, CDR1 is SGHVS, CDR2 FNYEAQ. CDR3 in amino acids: CASSFVSGGLHQETQYF. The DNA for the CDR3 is TGTGCCAGCAGCTTCGTTAGCGGGGGGCTCCACCAAGAGACCCAGTACTTC.

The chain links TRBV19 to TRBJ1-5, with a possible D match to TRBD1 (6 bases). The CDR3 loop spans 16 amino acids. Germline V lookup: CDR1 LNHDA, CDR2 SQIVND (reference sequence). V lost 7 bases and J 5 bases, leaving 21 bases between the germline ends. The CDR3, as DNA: TGTGCCAGTATTGTTGGGGGGGCGAAAGCCGATCAGCCCCAGCATTTT. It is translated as CASIVGGAKADQPQHF. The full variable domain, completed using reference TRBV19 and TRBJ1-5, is DGGITQSPKYLFRKEGQNVTLSCEQNLNHDAMYWYRQDPGQGLRLIYYSQIVNDFQKGDIAEGYSVSREKKESFPLTVTSAQKNPTAFYLCASIVGGAKADQPQHFGDGTRLSIL.

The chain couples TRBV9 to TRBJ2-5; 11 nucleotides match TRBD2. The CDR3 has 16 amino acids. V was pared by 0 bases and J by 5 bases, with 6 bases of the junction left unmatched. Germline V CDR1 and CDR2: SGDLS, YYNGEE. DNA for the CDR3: TGTGCCAGCAGCGTAGGCCTAGCGGGGGGTAGGGAGACCCAGTACTTC. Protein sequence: CASSVGLAGGRETQYF.

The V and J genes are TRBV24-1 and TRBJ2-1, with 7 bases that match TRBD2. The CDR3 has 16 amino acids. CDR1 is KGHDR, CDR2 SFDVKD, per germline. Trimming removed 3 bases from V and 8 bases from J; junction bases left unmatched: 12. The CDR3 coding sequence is TGTGCCACCAGTGATCCGGCGCGCGGGGCGGGGGATGAGCAGTTCTTC. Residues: CATSDPARGAGDEQFF.

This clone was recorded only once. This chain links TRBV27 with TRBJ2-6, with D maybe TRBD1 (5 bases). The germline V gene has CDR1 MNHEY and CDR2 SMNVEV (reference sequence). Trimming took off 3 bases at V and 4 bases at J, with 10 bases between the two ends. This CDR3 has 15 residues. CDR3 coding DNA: TGTGCCAGCAGTTTGTGGGGCTCCGGGGCCAACGTCCTGACTTTC. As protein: CASSLWGSGANVLTF.

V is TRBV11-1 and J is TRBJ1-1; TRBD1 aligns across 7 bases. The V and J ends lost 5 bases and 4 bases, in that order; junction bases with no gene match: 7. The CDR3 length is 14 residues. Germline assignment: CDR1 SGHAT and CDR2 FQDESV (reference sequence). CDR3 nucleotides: TGTGCCAGCAGCCAGAACAGGGGAGGCACTGAAGCTTTCTTT. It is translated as CASSQNRGGTEAFF.